The rows below give T cell receptor beta chains drawn from one sample of a study. One entry per CDR3 protein, called by TCRdb with MiXCR from the RT-PCR reads. The sample consists of about 700,000 distinct CDR3 sequences, 12% to 15% of them appearing once. The sample comprised memory CD4+ T cells from blood. These receptors originate from a female donor in good health, serving as a healthy control. Each CDR3 is given with its conserved first and last residue. The order of the fields is D gene, clone size, J gene, V gene, CDR3 DNA, CDR3 protein. D genes are given only for firm matches. Rows give clone size only sometimes, using once, few, many, or a class for an expanded clone.

NA,few,TRBJ1-1,TRBV20-1,TGCAGTGCTAGAGGCCAACAGGGTAGGAACACTGAAGCTTTCTTT,CSARGQQGRNTEAFF
TRBD1,few,TRBJ2-7,TRBV7-9,TGTGCCAGCAGCTTAGGTTGGGCAGGGGGCACCTACGAGCAGTACTTC,CASSLGWAGGTYEQYF
NA,NA,TRBJ2-1,TRBV20-1,TGCAGTGCTAGGTTAGGGCTAGCGAACTACAATGAGCAGTTCTTC,CSARLGLANYNEQFF
NA,few,TRBJ2-2,TRBV10-3,TGTGCCATCAGTGGGGGGGACTGGGCGAACACCGGGGAGCTGTTTTTT,CAISGGDWANTGELFF
NA,many,TRBJ1-4,TRBV9,TGTGCCAGCAGCCGGACCCCAACTAATGAAAAACTGTTTTTT,CASSRTPTNEKLFF
NA,few,TRBJ2-7,TRBV18,TGTGCCAGCTCACCCGTAGAGGGACCCTACGAGCAGTACTTC,CASSPVEGPYEQYF
NA,many,TRBJ2-5,TRBV10-3,TGTGCCATCAGTTCCAGGGGTCCCCCACAAGAGACCCAGTACTTC,CAISSRGPPQETQYF
NA,many,TRBJ1-1,TRBV5-1,TGCGCCAGCAGCTTCGGACAGATGAACACTGAAGCTTTCTTT,CASSFGQMNTEAFF
NA,NA,TRBJ2-1,TRBV5-6,TGTGCCAGCTCCGTTGCGTTTACCTACAATGAGCAGTTCTTC,CASSVAFTYNEQFF
NA,few,TRBJ1-3,TRBV13,TGTGCCAGCAGCTTGTACTACAGGTTCACCGGAAACACCATATATTTT,CASSLYYRFTGNTIYF
NA,NA,TRBJ1-1,TRBV5-4,TGTGCCAGCAGCCGGCATGTAGATTGGAGGAACACTGAAGCTTTCTTT,CASSRHVDWRNTEAFF
NA,NA,TRBJ1-1,TRBV27,TGTGCCAGCAGTTTAACCAGTGGGGGTTTGCAGATGAACACTGAAGCTTTCTTT,CASSLTSGGLQMNTEAFF
NA,NA,TRBJ1-2,TRBV27,TGTGCCAGCAGTTTAAGAGGACAAAATGGCTACACCTTC,CASSLRGQNGYTF
NA,NA,TRBJ2-3,TRBV11-3,TGTGCCAGCAGCTTAAACTCCCTAGATACGCAGTATTTT,CASSLNSLDTQYF
TRBD1,NA,TRBJ2-7,TRBV5-1,TGCGCCGGCAGCTTGGACAGGGCTTACGAGCAGTACTTC,CAGSLDRAYEQYF
NA,NA,TRBJ2-3,TRBV7-2,TGTGCCAGCAGCTTAGACTTTTCAGATACGCAGTATTTT,CASSLDFSDTQYF
TRBD1,many,TRBJ2-7,TRBV27,TGTGCCAGCAGCACTCCTCGGACAGGGGGGACCTACGAGCAGTACTTC,CASSTPRTGGTYEQYF
TRBD1,NA,TRBJ1-1,TRBV5-1,TGCGCCAGCAGCTTCCGGACAGGGAACACTGAAGCTTTCTTT,CASSFRTGNTEAFF
NA,few,TRBJ1-2,TRBV28,TGTGCCAGCAGTCCCGGATCGACAGTTAACTATGGCTACACCTTC,CASSPGSTVNYGYTF
NA,many,TRBJ2-5,TRBV6-5,TGTGCCAGCAGTTACGCTCAACAAGAGACCCAGTACTTC,CASSYAQQETQYF
TRBD2,many,TRBJ2-7,TRBV4-1,TGCGCCAGCAGCCATCTTAGCGGGAGGGTCCCCGAGCAGTACTTC,CASSHLSGRVPEQYF
NA,NA,TRBJ2-1,TRBV20-1,TGCAGTGCTGAGGAGGGTTGGGGGCAGTTCTTC,CSAEEGWGQFF
NA,few,TRBJ1-1,TRBV5-1,TGCGCCAGCAGCTTGGACCCCTCGAACACTGAAGCTTTCTTT,CASSLDPSNTEAFF
NA,few,TRBJ1-3,TRBV7-2,TGTGCCAGCAGCCTGGGACGGGGCGGGGACACCATATATTTT,CASSLGRGGDTIYF
NA,NA,TRBJ1-1,TRBV11-2,TGTGCCAGCAGCTTACCTTGGACGACCCTGCGAGCGAACACTGAAGCTTTCTTT,CASSLPWTTLRANTEAFF
TRBD1,few,TRBJ2-3,TRBV12-3/TRBV12-4,TGTGCCAGCGAGCTTCGACAGGGATTCACAGATACGCAGTATTTT,CASELRQGFTDTQYF
NA,many,TRBJ2-7,TRBV7-2,TGTGCCAGCAGCCTCAGGACAGCCCCCTACGAGCAGTACTTC,CASSLRTAPYEQYF
TRBD2,few,TRBJ2-3,TRBV5-4,TGTGCCAGCAGCCGACCACTAGCGGGGGTACCCACAGATACGCAGTATTTT,CASSRPLAGVPTDTQYF
NA,few,TRBJ1-1,TRBV5-1,TGCGCCAGCAGGCGTGGGGGAACTGAAGCTTTCTTT,CASRRGGTEAFF
TRBD2,few,TRBJ2-3,TRBV5-1,TGCGCCAGCAGCTCCGTTGCGGGAGGTATAGATACGCAGTATTTT,CASSSVAGGIDTQYF
TRBD1,many,TRBJ2-2,TRBV10-3,TGTGCCATCAGGGACAGGGTAGGAACTACGGCAGGCACCGGGGAGCTGTTTTTT,CAIRDRVGTTAGTGELFF
TRBD2,many,TRBJ2-7,TRBV3-1,TGTGCCAGCAGCCCAGGACGAGCTAGCGGGCTCTACGAGCAGTACTTC,CASSPGRASGLYEQYF
TRBD1,few,TRBJ1-2,TRBV7-9,TGTGCCAGCACCTCATCCGGACAGGGTTTAGGCGGCTACACCTTC,CASTSSGQGLGGYTF
TRBD1,many,TRBJ1-5,TRBV6-1,TGTGCCAGCAGTGGCATGGATCAGGGGGGAGGCAATCAGCCCCAGCATTTT,CASSGMDQGGGNQPQHF
TRBD1,many,TRBJ1-1,TRBV29-1,TGCAGCGTTGAAGGGTTGGGACAGGGGAGGTTT,CSVEGLGQGRF
NA,NA,TRBJ2-3,TRBV20-1,TGCAGTCCAGGAAGTCCAGATACGCAGTATTTT,CSPGSPDTQYF
NA,NA,TRBJ1-1,TRBV4-3,TGCGCCAGCAGCCAAGACTCAAAAGGGGATACTGAAGCTTTCTTT,CASSQDSKGDTEAFF
TRBD2,NA,TRBJ2-1,TRBV20-1,TGCAGTGCCATGACTAGCGGGAGGGCGTTCTACAATGAGCAGTTCTTC,CSAMTSGRAFYNEQFF
NA,NA,TRBJ1-2,TRBV7-2,TGTGCCAGCAGCTTAACGACTGCAGGAGGCTACACCTTC,CASSLTTAGGYTF
NA,few,TRBJ1-5,TRBV4-2,TGTGCCAGCAGCCAAGTAGGGGCCTCCTTAGGGCCCCAGCATTTT,CASSQVGASLGPQHF
TRBD1,many,TRBJ2-3,TRBV7-9,TGTGCCAGCAGCTTCACAAGACAGGGCGAGGATACGCAGTATTTT,CASSFTRQGEDTQYF
NA,few,TRBJ1-1,TRBV5-1,TGCGCCAGCCGACCGCAGGGCGTCGGAAACACTGAAGCTTTCTTT,CASRPQGVGNTEAFF
TRBD2,NA,TRBJ2-3,TRBV20-1,TGCAGTGCGGTAGCGGGGGGATACACAGATACGCAGTATTTT,CSAVAGGYTDTQYF
NA,many,TRBJ1-5,TRBV6-5,TGTGCCAGCAGTTTTACAGATTACAATCAGCCCCAGCATTTT,CASSFTDYNQPQHF